Each of the 13 T cell receptor beta chains below was sequenced from the same sample in a study of T cell repertoires in ileal Crohn's disease (dated by TCRdb to about 2019). Library prep was done by the immunoSEQ multiplex PCR assay. Drawn from immuneACCESS, this table holds only the in-frame rearrangements with V and J called that TCRdb kept. Clones are partly lost; checked studies trace under half to an unresolved V gene and leave the rest unexplained. Recorded for this sample are approximately 14,000 clones; approximately 90% of them occurred a single time. The ten largest make up 3.7% of the sample. What was sequenced was ileal tissue. The source is an adult with Crohn's disease.

The CDR3: CASSINRDFGQPQHF. Here the CDR3 DNA reads TGTGCCAGCAGTATAAACCGGGACTTTGGTCAGCCCCAGCATTTT. The chain recombines TRBV27 with TRBJ1-5; D is possibly TRBD1 (5 bases). The CDR3 is 15 amino acids. Germline assignment: CDR1 MNHEY and CDR2 SMNVEV (reference sequence). Trimming left V 5 bases short and J 6 bases short, with 17 bases between.

The chain carries TRBV29-1 and TRBJ2-1; 9 bases line up with TRBD1. V lost 7 bases to trimming and J lost 4 bases; unmatched junction nucleotides: 5. CDR1 and CDR2 from the germline V gene are SQVTM and ANQGSEA. The length of the CDR3 is 13 residues. CDR3 DNA sequence: TGCAGCGCAACCGGGACAGGGTACAATGAGCAGTTCTTC. Translation gives CSATGTGYNEQFF.

The CDR3 sequence: CASSENSMNTEAFF. The CDR3 nucleotides are TGTGCCAGCAGTGAAAACAGCATGAACACTGAAGCTTTCTTT. V gene TRBV2 combines with J gene TRBJ1-1; no clear D gene. V was trimmed by 2 bases and J by 0 bases, leaving 7 bases between them. Germline V gene data show CDR1 as SNHLY and CDR2 as FYNNEI. This CDR3 is 14 amino acids long.

The rearrangement uses TRBV7-2 and TRBJ1-5; D unresolved. The V end was cut by 2 bases, the J end by 0 bases, with 11 bases between. The V gene's germline CDR1 is SGHTA and CDR2 FQGNSA. The CDR3 runs to 16 residues. This CDR3 is CASSLSSGYSNQPQHF. CDR3 bases: TGTGCCAGCAGCTTATCTTCAGGTTATAGCAATCAGCCCCAGCATTTT.

The V call is TRBV5-1, the J call TRBJ2-6, with 8 bases lining up with TRBD2. With 4 bases clipped from V and 3 bases from J, the junction kept 3 bases outside the gene matches. This CDR3 has 15 amino acids. CDR1 and CDR2 from the germline V gene are SGHRS and YFSETQ. The CDR3 sequence: CASSPGGGGANVLTF. The CDR3 DNA is TGCGCCAGCAGCCCCGGGGGGGGTGGGGCCAACGTCCTGACTTTC.

The chain joins TRBV4-2 to TRBJ2-2, with a possible D match to TRBD1 (6 bases). The V and J ends lost 6 bases and 1 base respectively, with 12 bases between them. From germline, CDR1 is LGHNA and CDR2 YNFKEQ. The CDR3 is 15 amino acids. CDR3 coding DNA: TGTGCCAGCAGTTCCGGGACATTGAACACCGGGGAGCTGTTTTTT. Protein sequence: CASSSGTLNTGELFF.

The CDR3 region has the DNA TGTGCCAGCAGTCGGGGGGTAACGGGGACTGAAGCTTTCTTT. Encoded protein: CASSRGVTGTEAFF. The chain combines TRBV6-1 with TRBJ1-1; D is perhaps TRBD1 (5 bases). In germline, CDR1 is MNHNS, CDR2 SASEGT. V lost 5 bases and J 5 bases, leaving 15 bases between the germline ends. CDR3 length: 14 amino acids.

The chain employs TRBV6-1 and TRBJ1-5, with D perhaps matching TRBD1 (6 bases). CDR1 is MNHNS and CDR2 is SASEGT in the germline V gene. CDR3 size: 13 residues. Deletions cut 4 bases from V and 5 bases from J, with 9 bases between. The CDR3 DNA reads as TGTGCCAGCAGTGTACAGGGAGATCAGCCCCAGCATTTT. It translates to CASSVQGDQPQHF.

The chain has TRBV5-8 and TRBJ1-6, with 8 bases that match TRBD1. The germline V gene encodes CDR1 SGHTS and CDR2 YDEGEE. There are 15 residues in the CDR3. V was pared by 2 bases and J by 11 bases, with 9 bases of the junction left unmatched. CDR3 sequence (DNA): TGTGCCAGCAGCTTCTTAACGGGACAGGTTCCACCCCTCCACTTT. It codes for CASSFLTGQVPPLHF.

This chain joins TRBV2 and TRBJ2-3; unclear D gene. CDR1 and CDR2 from the germline V gene are SNHLY and FYNNEI. This CDR3 is 13 amino acids long. Trimming pared 6 bases from V and 2 bases from J, leaving 9 bases between. The CDR3 spells CASSGGSTDTQYF. CDR3 in DNA: TGTGCCAGCAGCGGCGGTTCCACAGATACGCAGTATTTT.

The chain links TRBV4-3 to TRBJ2-1; 8 bases align to TRBD2. V shed 4 bases, J shed 8 bases, and the junction held 13 bases outside the gene matches. Germline V gives CDR1 LGHNA, CDR2 YSLEER. The CDR3 totals 16 residues. The DNA for the CDR3 is TGCGCCAGCAGCCGAGGGAGGGGAGCGGGAGTGGATGAGCAGTTCTTC. Translating gives CASSRGRGAGVDEQFF.

The J gene is TRBJ2-1, the V gene TRBV7-9, with TRBD2 matching 8 bases. Germline V CDR1 and CDR2: SEHNR, FQNEAQ (reference sequence). The junction had 3 bases not matched to a gene; V was cut back by 5 bases and J by 0 bases. The CDR3 has 15 residues. CDR3 bases: TGTGCCAGCAGCCCGGGGGGGAGCTCCTACAATGAGCAGTTCTTC. As protein: CASSPGGSSYNEQFF.

The chain employs TRBV19 and TRBJ1-6; TRBD1 matches at 8 bases. The germline CDR1 and CDR2 sequences are LNHDA and SQIVND (reference sequence). J lost 0 bases, V lost 5 bases, and 6 bases had no gene match. The CDR3 has 17 residues. The CDR3 region is CASSYGQGASYNSPLHF. The CDR3 DNA follows: TGTGCCAGTAGTTACGGACAGGGCGCCTCCTATAATTCACCCCTCCACTTT.